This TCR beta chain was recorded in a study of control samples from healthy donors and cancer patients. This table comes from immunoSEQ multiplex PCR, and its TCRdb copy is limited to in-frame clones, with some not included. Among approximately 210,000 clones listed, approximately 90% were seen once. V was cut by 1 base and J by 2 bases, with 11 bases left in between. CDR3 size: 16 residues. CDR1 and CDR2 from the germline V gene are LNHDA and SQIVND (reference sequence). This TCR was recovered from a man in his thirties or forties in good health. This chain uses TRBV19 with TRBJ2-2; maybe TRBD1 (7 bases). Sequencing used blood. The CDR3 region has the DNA TGTGCCAGTAGTATAGGCAGGGGGGATAACACCGGGGAGCTGTTTTTT. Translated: CASSIGRGDNTGELFF.